The 18 T cell receptor beta chains listed next were all sequenced from one sample in a study of T cell responses to AZD1222 COVID-19 vaccine (dated by TCRdb to the early 2020s). Library generation was performed with the immunoSEQ multiplex PCR assay. This is the immuneACCESS table as TCRdb keeps it, with only in-frame sequences that have V and J called. A part of the clones is gone; compared with another copy, unresolved V genes explain less than half, and the rest is unexplained. For this sample there are about 160,000 clones; 94% appear just once. The ten largest make up just over 5% of the sample. The time point label, read with the paper, signifies: about 28 days (+/-7) after the second vaccine dose. The sample in question was peripheral blood, obtained 28 days after the second AZD1222 dose. The source is an adult who received the AZD1222 COVID-19 vaccine.

V is TRBV18 and J is TRBJ2-5; D not certain. The V end lost 1 base, the J end lost 1 base, and 7 bases lay between the germline ends. CDR1 is KGHSH and CDR2 is LQKENI in the germline V gene. The CDR3 runs 14 residues. The CDR3 DNA follows: TGTGCCAGCTCACCACTGGCTCCCCAAGAGACCCAGTACTTC. Protein product: CASSPLAPQETQYF. Drawing the rest from reference TRBV18 and TRBJ2-5, the complete variable domain is NAGVMQNPRHLVRRRGQEARLRCSPMKGHSHVYWYRQLPEEGLKFMVYLQKENIIDESGMPKERFSAEFPKEGPSILRIQQVVRGDSAAYFCASSPLAPQETQYFGPGTRLLVL.

The chain combines TRBV28 with TRBJ2-3; 8 nucleotides agree with TRBD1. CDR1 and CDR2 (germline): MDHEN, SYDVKM. The junction had 8 bases not matched to a gene; V was cut back by 5 bases and J by 1 base. This CDR3 comprises 16 residues. CDR3 bases: TGTGCCAGCAGTCGACGGACAGGGTCGGGCACAGATACGCAGTATTTT. This codes for CASSRRTGSGTDTQYF.

The chain employs TRBV30 and TRBJ2-2; D possibly matches TRBD1 or TRBD2 (5 bases each). This CDR3 region has 14 residues. Germline loops: CDR1 GTSNPN, CDR2 SVGIG (reference sequence). The germline V and J ends were trimmed by 3 bases and 2 bases, with 10 bases remaining between them. The CDR3 loop is CAWRGDGNTGELFF. CDR3 coding DNA: TGTGCCTGGAGGGGGGACGGAAACACCGGGGAGCTGTTTTTT.

V is TRBV4-2 and J is TRBJ2-7; 8 bases fit TRBD1. V shed 1 base and J 3 bases; nucleotides not matched to a gene: 11. Germline V gives CDR1 LGHNA, CDR2 YNFKEQ. The CDR3 consists of 17 residues. The CDR3 DNA reads as TGTGCCAGCAGCCAAGGAGGAGCCGGGACAGGAGACTACGAGCAGTACTTC. Its translation is CASSQGGAGTGDYEQYF.

The chain is built from TRBV28 and TRBJ1-2; 8 positions agree with TRBD1. After removal of 8 bases from V and 7 bases from J, the junction contained 9 bases not matched to a gene. The CDR3 covers 13 residues. Germline V gives CDR1 MDHEN, CDR2 SYDVKM. The CDR3 spells CASSGQGASGYTF. CDR3 DNA sequence: TGTGCCAGCTCCGGGCAGGGGGCCTCTGGCTACACCTTC.

The J gene is TRBJ1-5, the V gene TRBV5-1; D gene ambiguous. The V gene lost 0 bases and the J gene lost 0 bases, with 7 bases spanning the gap. Germline-derived CDR1 and CDR2 are SGHRS and YFSETQ. This CDR3 is 15 amino acids long. CDR3 residues: CASSLGGSSNQPQHF. The CDR3 nucleotides read TGCGCCAGCAGCTTGGGGGGAAGTAGCAATCAGCCCCAGCATTTT.

V is TRBV27 and J is TRBJ1-2, with 12 positions matching TRBD1. This CDR3 region has 17 residues. Germline values: CDR1 MNHEY, CDR2 SMNVEV (reference sequence). V was clipped by 6 bases and J by 8 bases; unmatched bases: 16. The CDR3 sequence is CASRTAGTGGLLGGYTF. CDR3 DNA sequence: TGTGCCAGCAGGACAGCCGGGACAGGGGGCTTGTTAGGCGGCTACACCTTC.

V usage is TRBV19 and J usage is TRBJ1-6; 7 bases agree with TRBD1. The CDR3 is 12 residues long. CDR1 and CDR2 from the germline V gene are LNHDA and SQIVND (reference sequence). J was trimmed by 7 bases and V by 9 bases; bases with no gene match: 3. The CDR3 DNA is TGTGCCAGCGGGGACAGAAATTCACCCCTCCACTTT. Translation gives CASGDRNSPLHF.

V usage is TRBV7-9 and J usage is TRBJ2-1, with TRBD1 matching over 8 bases. V gave up 5 bases and J gave up 5 bases; unmatched junction bases: 8. The CDR3 sequence is 15 residues long. From germline, CDR1 is SEHNR and CDR2 FQNEAQ (reference sequence). The CDR3 DNA sequence: TGTGCCAGCAGCCCCCCGGGGACAGGAAACAATGAGCAGTTCTTC. It yields the protein CASSPPGTGNNEQFF.

The chain recombines TRBV7-2 with TRBJ2-7; 13 bases match TRBD2. The length of the CDR3 is 18 residues. Losses at the gene ends were 3 bases for V and 2 bases for J; bases not matched to a gene: 10. CDR1 and CDR2 (germline): SGHTA, FQGNSA. The CDR3 spells CASSLYLVGLAGTYEQYF. The CDR3 coding sequence is TGTGCCAGCAGCTTGTACTTAGTGGGACTAGCGGGGACCTACGAGCAGTACTTC.

The CDR3 protein is CASRGTEEAFF. CDR3 nucleotides: TGCGCCAGCAGAGGGACTGAAGAAGCTTTCTTT. The rearrangement uses TRBV10-1 and TRBJ1-1; tentative D call: TRBD1 (5 bases). Trimming took 6 bases from V and 8 from J, leaving 10 bases between them. The CDR3 is 11 amino acids. In germline, CDR1 is WNHNN, CDR2 SYGVQD (reference sequence).

The CDR3 region is CASSESGPGREQYF. CDR3 nucleotides: TGTGCCAGCAGTGAATCGGGCCCGGGAAGGGAGCAGTACTTC. The rearrangement uses TRBV25-1 and TRBJ2-7, with D maybe TRBD2 (5 bases). This CDR3 region has 14 residues. Germline V lookup: CDR1 MGHDK, CDR2 SYGVNS. The V end lost 1 base, the J end lost 7 bases, and 14 bases lay between the germline ends.

V gene TRBV5-1 combines with J gene TRBJ2-7; 8 bases align to TRBD2. Germline V lookup: CDR1 SGHRS, CDR2 YFSETQ. The CDR3 totals 15 residues. V shed 3 bases and J 2 bases; nucleotides not matched to a gene: 7. CDR3 DNA: TGCGCCAGCAGCTCCTGGGGCGGGAGGACCTACGAGCAGTACTTC. Protein product: CASSSWGGRTYEQYF.

This chain connects TRBV5-5 to TRBJ1-2; no firm D call. The germline V and J ends were trimmed by 4 bases and 0 bases, with 16 bases remaining between them. Germline V gene lookup returns CDR1 SGHKS and CDR2 YYEKEE (reference sequence). This CDR3 comprises 16 residues. CDR3 region: CASSPRTLLPNYGYTF. CDR3 nucleotides: TGTGCCAGCAGCCCTAGGACCCTCCTCCCTAACTATGGCTACACCTTC.

Regarding this clone: Other DNA sequences of this sample code for an identical CDR3. This chain joins TRBV5-4 and TRBJ1-1; 9 nucleotides match TRBD1. The CDR3 extends over 15 amino acids. The V gene end was trimmed by 4 bases and the J gene end by 0 bases; junction bases not matched to a gene: 4. CDR1 is SGHNT, CDR2 YYREEE, per germline (reference sequence). CDR3 sequence: CASSPGQGLNTEAFF. CDR3 nucleotide sequence: TGTGCCAGCAGCCCCGGACAGGGGCTGAACACTGAAGCTTTCTTT.

This clone was recorded a few times. The chain combines TRBV5-4 with TRBJ2-7; 16 bases are shared with TRBD2. The CDR3 consists of 14 residues. V gave up 6 bases and J gave up 6 bases; unmatched junction bases: 3. CDR1 is SGHNT, CDR2 YYREEE, per germline (reference sequence). Here the CDR3 reads CASTGTSGRGEQYF. DNA for the CDR3: TGTGCCAGCACCGGGACTAGCGGGAGGGGCGAGCAGTACTTC.

The chain uses TRBV28 and TRBJ2-1; no clear D gene. The germline V and J ends were trimmed by 6 bases and 6 bases, with 15 bases remaining between them. The CDR3 length is 14 residues. The V gene's germline CDR1 is MDHEN and CDR2 SYDVKM. The chain's CDR3 is CASRSPGWVNEQFF. CDR3 bases: TGTGCCAGCAGATCCCCCGGCTGGGTCAATGAGCAGTTCTTC.

CDR3 protein: CASRTQGAGGYTF. Here the CDR3 DNA reads TGTGCCAGCAGAACACAGGGGGCGGGTGGCTACACCTTC. The chain combines TRBV28 with TRBJ1-2, with 9 bases aligning to TRBD1. CDR1 is MDHEN, CDR2 SYDVKM, per germline. The V gene end was trimmed by 6 bases and the J gene end by 7 bases; junction bases not matched to a gene: 6. This CDR3 is 13 amino acids long.